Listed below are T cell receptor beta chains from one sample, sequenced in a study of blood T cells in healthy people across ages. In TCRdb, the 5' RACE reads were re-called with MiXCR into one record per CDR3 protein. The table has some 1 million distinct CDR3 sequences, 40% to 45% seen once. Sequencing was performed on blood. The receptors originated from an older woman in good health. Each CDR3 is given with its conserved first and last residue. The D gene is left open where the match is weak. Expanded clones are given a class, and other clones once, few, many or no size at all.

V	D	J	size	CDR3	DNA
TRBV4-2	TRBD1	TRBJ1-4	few	CASSQVVGTGTNEKLFF	TGTGCCAGCAGCCAAGTCGTCGGGACAGGGACTAATGAAAAACTGTTTTTT
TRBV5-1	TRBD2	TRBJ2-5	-	CASSWASGRGETQYF	TGCGCCAGCAGCTGGGCTAGCGGGAGAGGTGAGACCCAGTACTTC
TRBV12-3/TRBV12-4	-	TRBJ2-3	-	CVSSLLWEAQYF	TGTGTCAGCAGTTTATTGTGGGAGGCGCAGTATTTT
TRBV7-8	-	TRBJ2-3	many	CASSPFVGLTGADTQYF	TGTGCCAGCAGCCCCTTTGTGGGGCTCACCGGGGCAGATACGCAGTATTTT
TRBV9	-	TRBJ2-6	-	CVSSVSGAGANVLTF	TGTGTCAGCAGCGTATCGGGGGCTGGGGCCAACGTCCTGACTTTC
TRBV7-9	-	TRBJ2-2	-	CASSYLGSGELFF	TGTGCCAGCAGCTATCTCGGGTCCGGGGAGCTGTTTTTT
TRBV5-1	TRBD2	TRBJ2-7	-	CASSLVGPSGTYEQYF	TGCGCCAGCAGCTTGGTGGGGCCTAGCGGGACCTACGAGCAGTACTTC
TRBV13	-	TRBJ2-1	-	CASSSPTSSSYEQFF	TGTGCCAGCAGCTCCCCAACCTCCAGCTCCTACGAGCAGTTCTTC
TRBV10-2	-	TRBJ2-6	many	CASMSSGANVLTF	TGCGCCAGCATGAGTTCTGGGGCCAACGTCCTGACTTTC
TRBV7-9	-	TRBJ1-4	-	CASSLAGMGDEKLFF	TGTGCCAGCAGCTTAGCAGGGATGGGGGATGAAAAACTGTTTTTT
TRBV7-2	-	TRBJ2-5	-	CASSPEGSQGTQYF	TGTGCCAGCAGCCCAGAGGGGAGCCAAGGGACCCAGTACTTC
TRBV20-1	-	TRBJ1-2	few	CSVMTEMNYGYTF	TGCAGTGTCATGACCGAGATGAACTATGGCTACACCTTC
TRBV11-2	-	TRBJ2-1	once	CASSTMVGGTPGNEQFF	TGTGCCAGCAGCACCATGGTCGGCGGGACCCCAGGGAATGAGCAGTTCTTC
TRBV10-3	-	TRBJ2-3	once	CAISESAGRGDTQYF	TGTGCCATCAGTGAGTCTGCGGGGCGTGGAGATACGCAGTATTTT
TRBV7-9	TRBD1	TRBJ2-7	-	CASSLGGQATHEQYF	TGTGCCAGCAGCTTAGGAGGACAGGCGACACACGAGCAGTACTTC
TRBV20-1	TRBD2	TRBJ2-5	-	CSARGPGREAQYF	TGCAGTGCTAGAGGTCCAGGGAGGGAGGCCCAGTACTTC
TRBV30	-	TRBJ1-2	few	CAWNGRGYGYTF	TGTGCCTGGAATGGGCGCGGCTATGGCTACACCTTC
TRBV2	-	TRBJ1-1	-	CASRNDRYGTEAFF	TGTGCCAGCAGGAACGACAGGTATGGCACTGAAGCTTTCTTT
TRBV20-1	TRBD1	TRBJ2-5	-	CSVPAYGTGQETQYF	TGCAGTGTTCCCGCATATGGGACAGGCCAAGAGACCCAGTACTTC
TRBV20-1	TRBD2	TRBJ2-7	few	CSAVREGYEQYF	TGCAGTGCCGTTCGGGAGGGTTACGAGCAGTACTTC
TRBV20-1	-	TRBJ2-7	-	CSALNSQGRNNEQYF	TGCAGTGCCCTCAATTCCCAGGGTAGGAACAATGAGCAGTACTTC
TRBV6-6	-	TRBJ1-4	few	CASRRGSEKLFF	TGTGCCAGCAGAAGGGGAAGCGAAAAACTGTTTTTT
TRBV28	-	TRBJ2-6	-	CASSLSGEEAGANVLTF	TGTGCCAGCAGTTTATCCGGTGAGGAAGCTGGGGCCAACGTCCTGACTTTC
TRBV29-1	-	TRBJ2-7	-	CSVSPGEGESSSYEQYF	TGCAGCGTTTCCCCTGGGGAGGGGGAGAGTTCCTCCTACGAGCAGTACTTC
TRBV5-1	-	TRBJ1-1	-	CASSLDPGKNTEAFF	TGCGCCAGCAGCTTGGATCCGGGAAAGAACACTGAAGCTTTCTTT
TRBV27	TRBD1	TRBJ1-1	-	CASSFGTGGVLGTEAFF	TGTGCCAGCAGTTTTGGGACAGGGGGAGTCCTGGGCACTGAAGCTTTCTTT
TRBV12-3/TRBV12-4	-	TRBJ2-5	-	CASSLNTAETQYF	TGTGCCAGCAGTTTGAACACGGCGGAGACCCAGTACTTC
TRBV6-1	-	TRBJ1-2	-	CASSPGRSFYGYTF	TGTGCCAGCAGCCCGGGACGAAGTTTCTATGGCTACACCTTC
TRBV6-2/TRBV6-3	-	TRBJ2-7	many	CASSTGREQYF	TGTGCCAGCAGCACAGGGCGCGAGCAGTACTTC
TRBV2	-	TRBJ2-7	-	CAGVRQGSYEQYF	TGTGCCGGTGTAAGGCAGGGGTCTTACGAGCAGTACTTC
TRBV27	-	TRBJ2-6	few	CASQGGAGANVLTF	TGTGCCTCCCAAGGGGGGGCTGGGGCCAACGTCCTGACTTTC
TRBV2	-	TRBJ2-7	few	CASSRVEGEQYF	TGTGCCAGCAGTCGGGTAGAGGGCGAGCAGTACTTC
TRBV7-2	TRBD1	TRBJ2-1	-	CASSPGRTGTYNEQFF	TGTGCCAGCAGCCCCGGCCGGACAGGGACCTACAATGAGCAGTTCTTC
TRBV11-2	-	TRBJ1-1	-	CASNRVATRMNTEAFF	TGTGCCAGCAACAGGGTCGCTACCCGGATGAACACTGAAGCTTTCTTT
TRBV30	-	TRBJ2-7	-	CACSGTSYEQYF	TGTGCCTGTTCCGGGACAAGTTACGAGCAGTACTTC
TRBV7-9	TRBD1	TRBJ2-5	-	CASSLVPGGASYNEQYF	TGTGCCAGCAGCTTAGTGCCAGGGGGCGCATCCTACAATGAGCAGTACTTC